This paragraph covers one TCR beta chain sequence. The antigen remains unidentified. PCR amplification relied on 60 Vbeta primers (plus 13 Jbeta primers). Some clones are missing from TCRdb's copy, which holds only in-frame ones; the method was immunoSEQ multiplex PCR. Of 45,000 to 65,000 clones listed, approximately 70% are singletons. The data belong to a study of cytomegalovirus exposure and HLA in healthy donors. Study-wide findings and caveats: In vitro confirmation showed three CMV-associated chains to be CMV antigen specific. The study assumed roughly uniform donor sequencing depth for presence/absence analyses. After further analysis at a later stage, 16,951 TCR beta sequences were associated with HLA alleles at 0.05 false discovery rate.

The CDR3 loop spans 15 amino acids. The V gene's germline CDR1 is MNHNS and CDR2 SASEGT. V was shortened by 1 base and J by 0 bases, with 9 bases between the two germline ends. This TCR came from a woman in her 50s in good health and CMV-seropositive. The rearrangement joins TRBV6-1 to TRBJ1-2; D possibly corresponds to TRBD1 (6 bases). Sequenced material: PBMCs. The CDR3 nucleotides are TGTGCCAGCAGTGAAGTGGCAGGGGCTAACTATGGCTACACCTTC. Translating it yields CASSEVAGANYGYTF.